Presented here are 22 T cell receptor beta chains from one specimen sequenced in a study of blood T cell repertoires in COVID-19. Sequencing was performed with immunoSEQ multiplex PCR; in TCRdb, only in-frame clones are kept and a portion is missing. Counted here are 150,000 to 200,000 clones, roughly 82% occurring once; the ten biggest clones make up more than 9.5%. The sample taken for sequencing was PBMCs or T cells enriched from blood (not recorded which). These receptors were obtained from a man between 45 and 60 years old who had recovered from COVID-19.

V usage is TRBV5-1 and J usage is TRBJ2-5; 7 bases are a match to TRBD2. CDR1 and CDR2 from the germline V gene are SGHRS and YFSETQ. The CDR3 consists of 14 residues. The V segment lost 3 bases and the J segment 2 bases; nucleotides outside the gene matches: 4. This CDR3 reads CASSYSRGQETQYF. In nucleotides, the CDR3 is TGCGCCAGCAGCTATTCGCGGGGGCAAGAGACCCAGTACTTC. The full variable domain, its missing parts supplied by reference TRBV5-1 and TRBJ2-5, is KAGVTQTPRYLIKTRGQQVTLSCSPISGHRSVSWYQQTPGQGLQFLFEYFSETQRNKGNFPGRFSGRQFSNSRSEMNVSTLELGDSALYLCASSYSRGQETQYFGPGTRLLVL.

The CDR3 spells CAISESPGVGNTIYF. CDR3 bases: TGTGCCATCAGTGAGTCGCCAGGGGTGGGAAACACCATATATTTT. The J gene is TRBJ1-3, the V gene TRBV10-3, with D possibly matching TRBD1 (6 bases). The germline V gene has CDR1 ENHRY and CDR2 SYGVKD. The CDR3 contains 15 residues. V was trimmed by 0 bases and J by 4 bases, leaving 10 bases between them.

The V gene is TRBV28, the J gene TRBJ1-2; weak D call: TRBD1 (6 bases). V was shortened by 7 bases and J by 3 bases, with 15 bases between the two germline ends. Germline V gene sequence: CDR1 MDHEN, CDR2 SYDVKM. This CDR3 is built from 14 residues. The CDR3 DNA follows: TGTGCCAGCAAGTCGGGCGGGGGCCACTATGGCTACACCTTC. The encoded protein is CASKSGGGHYGYTF.

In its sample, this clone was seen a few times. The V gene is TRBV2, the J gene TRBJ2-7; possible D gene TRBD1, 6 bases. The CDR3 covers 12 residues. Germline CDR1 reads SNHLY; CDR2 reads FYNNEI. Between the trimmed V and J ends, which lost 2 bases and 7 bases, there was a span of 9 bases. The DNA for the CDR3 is TGTGCCAGCAGTGAAACAGGGCGGGAGCAGTACTTC. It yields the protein CASSETGREQYF.

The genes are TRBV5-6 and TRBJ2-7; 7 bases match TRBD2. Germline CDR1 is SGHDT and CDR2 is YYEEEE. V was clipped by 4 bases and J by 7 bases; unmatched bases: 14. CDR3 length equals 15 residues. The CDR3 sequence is CASSPLAGPREEQYF. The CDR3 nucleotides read TGTGCCAGCAGCCCCTTAGCGGGCCCGAGGGAAGAGCAGTACTTC.

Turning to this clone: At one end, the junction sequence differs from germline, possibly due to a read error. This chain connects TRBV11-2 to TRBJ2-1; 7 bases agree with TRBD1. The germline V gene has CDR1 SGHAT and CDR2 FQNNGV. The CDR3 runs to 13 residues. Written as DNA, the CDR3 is TGTGCCAGCAGCCTAGACAGGGTCAATGAGCAGTTCTTC. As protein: CASSLDRVNEQFF.

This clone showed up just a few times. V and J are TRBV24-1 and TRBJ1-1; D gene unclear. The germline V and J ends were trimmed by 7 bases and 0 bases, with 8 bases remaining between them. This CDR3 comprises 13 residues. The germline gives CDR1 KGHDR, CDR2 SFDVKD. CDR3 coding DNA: TGTGCCACCAGGGAGGGCATGAACACTGAAGCTTTCTTT. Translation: CATREGMNTEAFF.

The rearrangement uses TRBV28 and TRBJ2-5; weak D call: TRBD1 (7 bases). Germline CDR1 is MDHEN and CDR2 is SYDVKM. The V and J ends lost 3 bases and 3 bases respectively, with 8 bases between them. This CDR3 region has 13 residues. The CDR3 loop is CASSFRGEETQYF. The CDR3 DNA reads TGTGCCAGCAGTTTCAGGGGGGAAGAGACCCAGTACTTC.

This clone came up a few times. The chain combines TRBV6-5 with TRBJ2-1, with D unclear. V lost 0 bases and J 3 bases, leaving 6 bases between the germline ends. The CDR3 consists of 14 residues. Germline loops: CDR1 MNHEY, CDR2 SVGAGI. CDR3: CASSYSGFYNEQFF. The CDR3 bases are TGTGCCAGCAGTTACTCGGGCTTCTACAATGAGCAGTTCTTC.

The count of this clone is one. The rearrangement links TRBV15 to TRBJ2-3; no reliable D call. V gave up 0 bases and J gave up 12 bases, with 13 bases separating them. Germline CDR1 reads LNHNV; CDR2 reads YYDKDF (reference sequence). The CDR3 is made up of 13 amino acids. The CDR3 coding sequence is TGTGCCACCAGCAGAGATCGAGGCTACACCCAGTATTTT. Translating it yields CATSRDRGYTQYF.

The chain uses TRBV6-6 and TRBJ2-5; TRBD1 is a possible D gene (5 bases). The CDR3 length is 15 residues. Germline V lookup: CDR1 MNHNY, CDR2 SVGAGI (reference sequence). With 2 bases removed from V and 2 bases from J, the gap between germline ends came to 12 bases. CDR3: CASSYKGMSQETQYF. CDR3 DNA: TGTGCCAGCAGTTACAAGGGGATGTCGCAAGAGACCCAGTACTTC.

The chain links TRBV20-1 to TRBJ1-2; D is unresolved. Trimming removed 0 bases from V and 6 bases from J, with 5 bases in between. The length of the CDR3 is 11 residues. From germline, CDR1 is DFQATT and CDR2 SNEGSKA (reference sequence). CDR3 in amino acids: CSARDQDGYTF. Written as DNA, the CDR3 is TGCAGTGCTAGAGACCAGGATGGCTACACCTTC.

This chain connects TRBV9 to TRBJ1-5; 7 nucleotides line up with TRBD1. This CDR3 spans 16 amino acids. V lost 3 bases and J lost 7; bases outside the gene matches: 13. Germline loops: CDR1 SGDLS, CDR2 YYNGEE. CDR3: CASSGGTSGGNQPQHF. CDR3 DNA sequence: TGTGCCAGCAGCGGAGGGACGTCAGGGGGAAACCAGCCCCAGCATTTT.

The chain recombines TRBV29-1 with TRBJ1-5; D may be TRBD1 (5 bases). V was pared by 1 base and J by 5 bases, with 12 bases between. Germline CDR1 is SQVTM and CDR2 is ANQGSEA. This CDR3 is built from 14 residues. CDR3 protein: CSVEGGAGDQPQHF. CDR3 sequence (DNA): TGCAGCGTTGAAGGCGGGGCGGGGGATCAGCCCCAGCATTTT. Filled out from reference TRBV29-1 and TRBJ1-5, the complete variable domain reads SAVISQKPSRDICQRGTSLTIQCQVDSQVTMMFWYRQQPGQSLTLIATANQGSEATYESGFVIDKFPISRPNLTFSTLTVSNMSPEDSSIYLCSVEGGAGDQPQHFGDGTRLSIL.

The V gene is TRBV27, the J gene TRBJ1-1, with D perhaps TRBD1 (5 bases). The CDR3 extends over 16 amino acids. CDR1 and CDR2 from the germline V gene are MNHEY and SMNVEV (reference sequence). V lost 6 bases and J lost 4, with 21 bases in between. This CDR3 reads CASSLRPRVGGTEAFF. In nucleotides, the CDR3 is TGTGCCAGCAGCCTCCGCCCCAGGGTAGGCGGCACTGAAGCTTTCTTT.

CDR3 region: CASKQGVVDTQYF. The CDR3 nucleotides read TGTGCCAGCAAACAGGGAGTAGTAGATACGCAGTATTTT. The V gene is TRBV28, the J gene TRBJ2-3; perhaps TRBD1 as D (6 bases). V lost 7 bases and J lost 5, with 13 bases in between. This CDR3 region has 13 residues. Germline V gene sequence: CDR1 MDHEN, CDR2 SYDVKM. Variable domain in full (rest from reference TRBV28 and TRBJ2-3): DVKVTQSSRYLVKRTGEKVFLECVQDMDHENMFWYRQDPGLGLRLIYFSYDVKMKEKGDIPEGYSVSREKKERFSLILESASTNQTSMYLCASKQGVVDTQYFGPGTRLTVL.

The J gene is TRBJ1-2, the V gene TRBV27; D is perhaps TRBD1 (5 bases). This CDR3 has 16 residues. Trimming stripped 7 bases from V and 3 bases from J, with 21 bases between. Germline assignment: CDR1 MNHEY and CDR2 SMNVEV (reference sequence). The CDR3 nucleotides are TGTGCCAGCAAACCCTGGGGGGGACGGGGCGACTATGGCTACACCTTC. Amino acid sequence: CASKPWGGRGDYGYTF.

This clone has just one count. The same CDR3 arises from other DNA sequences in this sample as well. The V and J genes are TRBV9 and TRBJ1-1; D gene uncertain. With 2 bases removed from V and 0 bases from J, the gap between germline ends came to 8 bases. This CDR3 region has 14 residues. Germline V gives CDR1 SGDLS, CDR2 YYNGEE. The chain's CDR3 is CASSVSGLNTEAFF. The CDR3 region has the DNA TGTGCCAGCAGCGTCAGTGGCCTGAACACTGAAGCTTTCTTT.

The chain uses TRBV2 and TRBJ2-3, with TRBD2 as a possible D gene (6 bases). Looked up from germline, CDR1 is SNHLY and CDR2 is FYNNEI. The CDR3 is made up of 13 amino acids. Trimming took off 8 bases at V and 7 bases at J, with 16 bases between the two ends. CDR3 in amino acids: CASGGSGENTQYF. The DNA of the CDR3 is TGTGCCAGCGGGGGGTCGGGGGAGAATACGCAGTATTTT.

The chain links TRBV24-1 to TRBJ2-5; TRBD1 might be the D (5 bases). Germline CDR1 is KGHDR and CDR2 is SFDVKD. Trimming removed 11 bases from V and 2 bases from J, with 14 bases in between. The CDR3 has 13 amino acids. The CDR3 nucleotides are TGTGCCATAGGGGCCGAGAGACAAGAGACCCAGTACTTC. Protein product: CAIGAERQETQYF.

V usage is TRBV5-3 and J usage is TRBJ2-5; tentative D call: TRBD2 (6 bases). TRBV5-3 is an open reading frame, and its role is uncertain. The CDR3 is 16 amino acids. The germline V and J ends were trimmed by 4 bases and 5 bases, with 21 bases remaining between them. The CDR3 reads CARSDLDSAGWETQYF. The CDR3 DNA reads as TGTGCCAGAAGCGACTTAGACAGTGCGGGGTGGGAGACCCAGTACTTC.

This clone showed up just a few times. The CDR3 nucleotides are TGTGCCAGCAGTCATAGAGGGACTAGAGGCACCTACGAGCAGTACTTC. Residues: CASSHRGTRGTYEQYF. The chain employs TRBV6-2 or TRBV6-3 and TRBJ2-7, with 8 bases aligning to TRBD2. V shed 5 bases and J 2 bases; nucleotides not matched to a gene: 11. CDR3 length: 16 amino acids. Germline V gene data show CDR1 as MNHEY and CDR2 as SVGEGT.